One and the same sample provided the 24 T cell receptor beta chains below, sequenced in a study of early T cells in non-severe SARS-CoV-2 infection. TCRdb re-called the 5' RACE reads through MiXCR, storing one row per CDR3 protein. The table lists around 33,000 distinct CDR3 sequences, 5.8% of them singletons. Sequenced: whole blood. The receptors shown here come from an adult who was a healthcare worker with PCR-confirmed SARS-CoV-2 infection or an uninfected control (not recorded which).

This clonotype was counted ten times or more. The chain uses TRBV27 and TRBJ2-7, with D possibly being TRBD1 (7 bases). The length of the CDR3 is 16 residues. Germline CDR1 is MNHEY and CDR2 is SMNVEV (reference sequence). V was cut by 2 bases and J by 0 bases, with 14 bases left in between. The CDR3 loop reads CASSLGGTVGSYEQYF. CDR3 coding DNA: TGTGCCAGCAGTTTAGGAGGGACAGTCGGCTCCTACGAGCAGTACTTC.

This clonotype occurred a few times. The chain combines TRBV3-1 with TRBJ2-2; 10 nucleotides line up with TRBD2. The CDR3 spans 16 residues. Germline CDR1 and CDR2: LGHDT and YNNKEL (reference sequence). V trimming: 2 bases; J trimming: 4 bases; junction bases outside the gene matches: 4. This CDR3 reads CASSQRASGGTGELFF. CDR3 in DNA: TGTGCCAGCAGCCAAAGGGCTAGCGGGGGCACCGGGGAGCTGTTTTTT.

Ten or more counts support this clonotype. The chain carries TRBV7-9 and TRBJ2-1; TRBD1 matches 9 bases. This CDR3 spans 13 amino acids. Germline V CDR1 and CDR2: SEHNR, FQNEAQ (reference sequence). Unmatched junction bases numbered 4, after V lost 4 bases and J lost 9 bases. The CDR3 loop reads CASSSTGGGEQFF. As DNA, the CDR3 is TGTGCCAGCAGCTCAACAGGGGGCGGTGAGCAGTTCTTC.

This clonotype was detected a few times. The CDR3 region is CASSLSGGPGGTEAFF. The CDR3 DNA is TGTGCCAGCAGCCTCTCAGGGGGCCCAGGGGGCACTGAAGCTTTCTTT. J is TRBJ1-1 and V is TRBV6-5; the match to TRBD1 covers 8 bases. Per the germline V gene, CDR1 is MNHEY and CDR2 is SVGAGI. This CDR3 has 16 residues. The V segment lost 6 bases and the J segment 4 bases; nucleotides outside the gene matches: 13.

This clonotype has just a few counts. V and J are TRBV3-1 and TRBJ2-3; 11 bases agree with TRBD2. The CDR3 contains 17 residues. Per germline, CDR1 LGHDT and CDR2 YNNKEL (reference sequence). Trimming cost V 5 bases and J 6 bases; bases outside gene matches: 13. This CDR3 reads CASSSPALAGGVDTQYF. CDR3 nucleotide sequence: TGTGCCAGCAGCTCCCCGGCCCTAGCGGGAGGCGTGGATACGCAGTATTTT.

At least ten counts were recorded for this clonotype. This chain connects TRBV7-9 to TRBJ1-1; D is unresolved. The CDR3 totals 11 residues. V lost 6 bases and J 4 bases, leaving 6 bases between the germline ends. Germline V gene data show CDR1 as SEHNR and CDR2 as FQNEAQ (reference sequence). CDR3 region: CASSTGTEAFF. CDR3 coding DNA: TGTGCCAGCAGTACCGGCACTGAAGCTTTCTTT.

This clonotype was seen many times. The V and J genes are TRBV25-1 and TRBJ2-3; D could derive from TRBD1 or TRBD2 (5 bases each). Germline V CDR1 and CDR2: MGHDK, SYGVNS. The V gene lost 5 bases and the J gene lost 6 bases, with 9 bases spanning the gap. This CDR3 comprises 12 residues. The CDR3 loop is CASSLWGDTQYF. CDR3 nucleotide sequence: TGTGCCAGCAGTCTCTGGGGGGATACGCAGTATTTT.

There are many counts of this clonotype. The rearrangement links TRBV18 to TRBJ2-7; 7 nucleotides align to TRBD1. The CDR3 has 15 amino acids. Germline-derived CDR1 and CDR2 are KGHSH and LQKENI. The J segment lost 5 bases and the V segment lost 3 bases, leaving 10 bases of the junction unmatched. The CDR3 sequence is CASSPVGGSVNEQYF. The CDR3 DNA reads as TGTGCCAGCTCACCTGTAGGGGGCTCGGTCAACGAGCAGTACTTC.

V and J are TRBV19 and TRBJ2-3; 8 positions agree with TRBD2. Trimming removed 3 bases from V and 5 bases from J; junction bases left unmatched: 7. The CDR3 has 15 residues. CDR1 LNHDA and CDR2 SQIVND come from the germline V gene (reference sequence). This CDR3 reads CASSMRGAFGDTQYF. CDR3 nucleotide sequence: TGTGCCAGTAGTATGCGGGGGGCGTTCGGAGATACGCAGTATTTT.

This clonotype was detected ten times or more. The chain recombines TRBV6-1 with TRBJ2-1, with no clear D. Trimming left V 3 bases short and J 6 bases short, with 12 bases between. The germline gives CDR1 MNHNS, CDR2 SASEGT. The CDR3 consists of 14 residues. CDR3 in DNA: TGTGCCAGCAGTGAGGCGCCGGTCGTCAATGAGCAGTTCTTC. Its protein is CASSEAPVVNEQFF.

This clonotype was observed many times. V usage is TRBV20-1 and J usage is TRBJ1-1; 9 bases align to TRBD1. Germline V gene data show CDR1 as DFQATT and CDR2 as SNEGSKA (reference sequence). Germline trimming cut 2 bases from V and 3 bases from J; bases unmatched to any gene: 7. This CDR3 contains 15 residues. CDR3 protein: CSARKDRGDYTEAFF. CDR3 bases: TGCAGTGCTAGAAAGGACAGGGGTGATTACACTGAAGCTTTCTTT.

At least ten counts were recorded for this clonotype. The CDR3 spells CASSRRAGGPSTGELFF. DNA for the CDR3: TGTGCCAGCAGTCGACGAGCGGGAGGGCCTAGCACCGGGGAGCTGTTTTTT. The chain combines TRBV12-3 or TRBV12-4 with TRBJ2-2; 10 bases map to TRBD2. This CDR3 has 17 residues. V was clipped by 5 bases and J by 4 bases; unmatched bases: 10.

This clonotype was counted many times. The rearrangement uses TRBV6-5 and TRBJ1-2; D perhaps matches TRBD1 (5 bases). Looked up from germline, CDR1 is MNHEY and CDR2 is SVGAGI. Between the trimmed V and J ends, which lost 5 bases and 2 bases, there was a span of 15 bases. The CDR3 consists of 15 residues. CDR3 nucleotide sequence: TGTGCCAGCAGTGCCCCGGCAGGGTCAAACTATGGCTACACCTTC. Translated, it gives CASSAPAGSNYGYTF.

This clonotype was seen at least ten times. This chain links TRBV30 with TRBJ2-5; 9 bases fit TRBD2. The V gene's germline CDR1 is GTSNPN and CDR2 SVGIG (reference sequence). Trimming cost V 1 base and J 1 base; bases outside gene matches: 7. This CDR3 comprises 16 residues. DNA for the CDR3: TGTGCCTGGAGTGCCCTAGCGGGACCCGTCCAAGAGACCCAGTACTTC. Amino acid sequence: CAWSALAGPVQETQYF. Combining the CDR3 with reference TRBV30 and TRBJ2-5 gives the whole variable domain SQTIHQWPATLVQPVGSPLSLECTVEGTSNPNLYWYRQAAGRGLQLLFYSVGIGQISSEVPQNLSASRPQDRQFILSSKKLLLSDSGFYLCAWSALAGPVQETQYFGPGTRLLVL.

This clonotype showed up many times. The chain employs TRBV4-3 and TRBJ2-1; D might be TRBD2 (6 bases). The length of the CDR3 is 15 residues. Trimming took 1 base from V and 4 from J, leaving 11 bases between them. Germline-derived CDR1 and CDR2 are LGHNA and YSLEER. The CDR3 DNA reads as TGCGCCAGCAGCCAAGGGGACTTGCCTTACAATGAGCAGTTCTTC. Translated: CASSQGDLPYNEQFF.

This clonotype was seen ten or more times. V gene TRBV15 combines with J gene TRBJ2-1; D possibly corresponds to TRBD2 (5 bases). There are 15 residues in the CDR3. Trimming stripped 0 bases from V and 4 bases from J, with 10 bases between. CDR1 LNHNV and CDR2 YYDKDF come from the germline V gene (reference sequence). This chain's CDR3 is CATSRDLAEYNEQFF. CDR3 coding DNA: TGTGCCACCAGCAGAGACCTAGCTGAATACAATGAGCAGTTCTTC.

The J gene is TRBJ2-7, the V gene TRBV7-2; the D is unclear. Germline V gene data show CDR1 as SGHTA and CDR2 as FQGNSA. CDR3 length: 11 residues. The ends were cut back, 5 bases at V and 4 bases at J, with 6 bases in the middle. The CDR3 nucleotides read TGTGCCAGCAGCGACCGGTACGAGCAGTACTTC. It yields the protein CASSDRYEQYF.

This clonotype was seen at least ten times. This chain uses TRBV5-1 with TRBJ2-3, with D possibly matching TRBD2 (5 bases). This CDR3 region has 14 residues. The germline V gene has CDR1 SGHRS and CDR2 YFSETQ. V lost 2 bases, J lost 2 bases, and 9 bases lay in between. As DNA, the CDR3 is TGCGCCAGCAGCTTAGGACTCGCCACAGATACGCAGTATTTT. This encodes CASSLGLATDTQYF.

This clonotype was seen repeatedly, ten times or more. CDR3: CSASHGRTGRNTEAFF. Here the CDR3 DNA reads TGCAGTGCTAGTCACGGGCGGACAGGGCGGAACACTGAAGCTTTCTTT. The chain joins TRBV20-1 to TRBJ1-1; 8 bases fit TRBD1. The CDR3 loop spans 16 amino acids. Germline V gene sequence: CDR1 DFQATT, CDR2 SNEGSKA (reference sequence). Trimming took 3 bases from V and 1 from J; bases not matched to a gene: 10.

This clonotype was counted only a few times. V is TRBV7-6 and J is TRBJ2-7; D tentatively reads TRBD1 or TRBD2 (5 bases each). The CDR3 totals 13 residues. V dropped 1 base and J dropped 6 bases, with 10 bases sitting between them. Germline V gives CDR1 SGHVS, CDR2 FNYEAQ. For the CDR3, the DNA is TGTGCCAGCAGCTTAGGTTTAGGGACCGAGCAGTACTTC. This encodes CASSLGLGTEQYF. The whole variable domain, filled in from reference TRBV7-6 and TRBJ2-7, reads GAGVSQSPRYKVTKRGQDVALRCDPISGHVSLYWYRQALGQGPEFLTYFNYEAQQDKSGLPNDRFSAERPEGSISTLTIQRTEQRDSAMYRCASSLGLGTEQYFGPGTRLTVT.

This clonotype appeared many times. The chain uses TRBV7-9 and TRBJ1-1; D perhaps matches TRBD1 (6 bases). Germline-derived CDR1 and CDR2 are SEHNR and FQNEAQ (reference sequence). Trimming shortened V by 5 bases and J by 7 bases, and 11 bases separated the two germline ends. The CDR3 consists of 12 residues. The CDR3 loop reads CASSQNRVEAFF. DNA of the CDR3: TGTGCCAGCAGCCAAAACAGGGTTGAAGCTTTCTTT.

The table lists this clonotype with a few counts. The chain uses TRBV20-1 and TRBJ2-3, with 10 positions matching TRBD2. Trimming at V came to 3 bases and at J to 2 bases, leaving 5 bases not matched to a gene. The germline CDR1 and CDR2 sequences are DFQATT and SNEGSKA (reference sequence). This CDR3 contains 15 residues. The CDR3 bases are TGCAGTGCTAGCAAAGGACTAGCGGCCACAGATACGCAGTATTTT. Translation gives CSASKGLAATDTQYF.

This clonotype was found many times. The chain recombines TRBV4-1 with TRBJ1-1; D not certain. The CDR3 length is 15 residues. The V and J ends lost 1 base and 2 bases respectively, with 11 bases between them. Germline-derived CDR1 and CDR2 are MGHRA and YSYEKL. In DNA form, the CDR3 reads TGCGCCAGCAGCCAAGCCCCAGGTAGAAACACTGAAGCTTTCTTT. It encodes CASSQAPGRNTEAFF.

This clonotype was counted ten times or more. The chain couples TRBV13 to TRBJ2-5; the D is unclear. V lost 5 bases, J lost 8 bases, and 18 bases lay in between. The CDR3 loop spans 14 amino acids. Germline V gives CDR1 PRHDT, CDR2 FYEKMQ (reference sequence). The CDR3 nucleotides are TGTGCCAGCAGCGAGAGGACGCAACCCGGCACCCAGTACTTC. It encodes CASSERTQPGTQYF.